Below are 9 T cell receptor beta chains sequenced from a single sample in a study of monozygotic twins with inflammatory bowel disease. TCRdb reprocessed the 5' RACE reads, keeping one entry per CDR3 protein, no DNA. The sample's table shows about 300,000 distinct CDR3 sequences. Sequencing used blood. These receptors were taken from a human donor with ulcerative colitis or Crohn's disease, or a healthy co-twin of an affected twin (not recorded which).

V is TRBV19 and J is TRBJ2-3; TCRdb's D call, TRBD1, is unchecked because there is no DNA. Germline V gene lookup returns CDR1 LNHDA and CDR2 SQIVND (reference sequence). This CDR3 region has 13 residues. CDR3 residues: CASRDRGADTQYF.

V is TRBV5-1 and J is TRBJ2-7; TCRdb proposes TRBD2, but this gene call is untestable without DNA. The length of the CDR3 is 16 residues. Germline assignment: CDR1 SGHRS and CDR2 YFSETQ. The CDR3: CASGAGDLAVVHEQYF.

The rearrangement uses TRBV20-1 and TRBJ2-2; the D call from TCRdb, TRBD2, cannot be confirmed without DNA. The CDR3 has 16 residues. The germline V gene has CDR1 DFQATT and CDR2 SNEGSKA (reference sequence). This CDR3 reads CSARLAGRGVTGELFF.

The V call is TRBV6-2 or TRBV6-3, the J call TRBJ1-2. CDR1 MNHEY and CDR2 SVGEGT come from the germline V gene. The CDR3 runs to 14 residues. The CDR3 here is CASSYLMAVDGYTF.

The chain recombines TRBV29-1 with TRBJ2-5. Germline values: CDR1 SQVTM, CDR2 ANQGSEA. The CDR3 sequence is 12 residues long. The CDR3 sequence is CSVRTLRETQYF.

This chain connects TRBV3-1 to TRBJ1-2; the D gene TCRdb calls, TRBD1, cannot be checked with no DNA. The CDR3 contains 18 residues. The germline gives CDR1 LGHDT, CDR2 YNNKEL (reference sequence). This chain's CDR3 is CASSLQGATRNYNYGYTF.

This rearrangement joins TRBV5-6 to TRBJ1-5. CDR1 and CDR2 from the germline V gene are SGHDT and YYEEEE. The CDR3 is 13 amino acids. CDR3 residues: CASSFQPNQPQHF.

V is TRBV6-5 and J is TRBJ1-4; TCRdb picks TRBD1, but there is no DNA to check that call. This CDR3 contains 12 residues. Germline CDR1 and CDR2: MNHEY and SVGAGI. CDR3: CASSGGREKLFF.

The chain uses TRBV4-3 and TRBJ2-7. This CDR3 comprises 16 residues. Germline V CDR1 and CDR2: LGHNA, YSLEER. The CDR3: CASSQGLVGSSYEQYF.